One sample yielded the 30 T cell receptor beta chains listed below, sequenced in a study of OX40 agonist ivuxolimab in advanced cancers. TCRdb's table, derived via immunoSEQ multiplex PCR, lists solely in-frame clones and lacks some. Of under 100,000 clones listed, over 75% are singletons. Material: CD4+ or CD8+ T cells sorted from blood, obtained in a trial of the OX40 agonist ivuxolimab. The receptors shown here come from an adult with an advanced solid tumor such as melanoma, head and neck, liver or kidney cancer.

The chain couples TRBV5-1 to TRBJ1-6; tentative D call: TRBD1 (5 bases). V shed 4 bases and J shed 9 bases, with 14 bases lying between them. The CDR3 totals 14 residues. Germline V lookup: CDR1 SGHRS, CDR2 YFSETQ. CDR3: CASSPRDGGSPLHF. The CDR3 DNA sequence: TGCGCCAGCAGCCCCCGGGACGGAGGTTCACCCCTCCACTTT. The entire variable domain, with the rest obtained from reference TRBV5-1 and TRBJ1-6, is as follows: KAGVTQTPRYLIKTRGQQVTLSCSPISGHRSVSWYQQTPGQGLQFLFEYFSETQRNKGNFPGRFSGRQFSNSRSEMNVSTLELGDSALYLCASSPRDGGSPLHFGNGTRLTVT.

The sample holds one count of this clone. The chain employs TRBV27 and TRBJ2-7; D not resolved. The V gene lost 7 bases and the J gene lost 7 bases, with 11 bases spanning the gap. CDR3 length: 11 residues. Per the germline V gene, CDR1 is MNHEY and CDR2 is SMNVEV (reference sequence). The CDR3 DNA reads TGTGCCAGCACGCAGTTCGGGGAGCAGTACTTC. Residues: CASTQFGEQYF.

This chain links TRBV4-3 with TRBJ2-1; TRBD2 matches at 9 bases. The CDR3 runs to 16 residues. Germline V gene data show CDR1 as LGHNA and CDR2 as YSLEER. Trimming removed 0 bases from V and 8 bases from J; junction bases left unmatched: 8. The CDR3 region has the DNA TGCGCCAGCAGCCAAGAATTTGCGGGGGGGCCGTATGAGCAGTTCTTC. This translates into CASSQEFAGGPYEQFF.

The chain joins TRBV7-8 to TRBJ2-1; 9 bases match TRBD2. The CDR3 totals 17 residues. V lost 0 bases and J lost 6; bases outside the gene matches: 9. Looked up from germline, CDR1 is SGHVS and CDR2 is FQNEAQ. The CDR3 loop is CASSLALAGIVGNEQFF. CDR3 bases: TGTGCCAGCAGCTTAGCGCTAGCGGGGATAGTGGGCAATGAGCAGTTCTTC.

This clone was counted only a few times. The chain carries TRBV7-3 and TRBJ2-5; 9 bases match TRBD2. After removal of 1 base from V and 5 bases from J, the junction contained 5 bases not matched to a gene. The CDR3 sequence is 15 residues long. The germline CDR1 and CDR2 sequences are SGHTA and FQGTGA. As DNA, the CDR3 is TGTGCCAGCAGCTTAATTAGCGGGAGTGGGGAGACCCAGTACTTC. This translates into CASSLISGSGETQYF.

This chain's CDR3 is CASSPGGAMRAFF. Written as DNA, the CDR3 is TGTGCCAGCAGTCCGGGGGGGGCAATGCGGGCTTTCTTT. The chain combines TRBV27 with TRBJ1-1; D possibly corresponds to TRBD1 (6 bases). CDR3 size: 13 residues. Trimming left V 5 bases short and J 11 bases short, with 18 bases between. The germline CDR1 and CDR2 sequences are MNHEY and SMNVEV (reference sequence).

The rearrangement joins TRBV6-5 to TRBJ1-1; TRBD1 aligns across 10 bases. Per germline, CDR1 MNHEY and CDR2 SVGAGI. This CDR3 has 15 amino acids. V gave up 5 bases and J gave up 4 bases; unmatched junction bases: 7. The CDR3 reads CASSRQGAWVTEAFF. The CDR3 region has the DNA TGTGCCAGCAGTCGACAGGGGGCATGGGTCACTGAAGCTTTCTTT.

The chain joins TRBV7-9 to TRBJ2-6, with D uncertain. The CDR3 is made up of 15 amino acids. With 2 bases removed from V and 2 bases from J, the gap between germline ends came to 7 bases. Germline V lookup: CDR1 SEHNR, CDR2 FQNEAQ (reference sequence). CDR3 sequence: CASSLPLAGANVLTF. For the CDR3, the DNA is TGTGCCAGCAGCTTACCGCTGGCTGGGGCCAACGTCCTGACTTTC.

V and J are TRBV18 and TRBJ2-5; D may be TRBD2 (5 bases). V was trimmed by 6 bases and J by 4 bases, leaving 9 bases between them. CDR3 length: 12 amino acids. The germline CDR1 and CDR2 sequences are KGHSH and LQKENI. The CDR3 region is CASSVRGETQYF. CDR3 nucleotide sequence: TGTGCCAGCTCCGTACGGGGAGAGACCCAGTACTTC.

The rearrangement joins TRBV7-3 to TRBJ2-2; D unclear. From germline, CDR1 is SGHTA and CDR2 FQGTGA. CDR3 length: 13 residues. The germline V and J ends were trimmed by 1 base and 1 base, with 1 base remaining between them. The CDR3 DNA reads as TGTGCCAGCAGCTTAAAGAACACCGGGGAGCTGTTTTTT. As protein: CASSLKNTGELFF. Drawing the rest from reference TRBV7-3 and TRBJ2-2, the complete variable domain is GAGVSQTPSNKVTEKGKYVELRCDPISGHTALYWYRQSLGQGPEFLIYFQGTGAADDSGLPNDRFFAVRPEGSVSTLKIQRTERGDSAVYLCASSLKNTGELFFGEGSRLTVL.

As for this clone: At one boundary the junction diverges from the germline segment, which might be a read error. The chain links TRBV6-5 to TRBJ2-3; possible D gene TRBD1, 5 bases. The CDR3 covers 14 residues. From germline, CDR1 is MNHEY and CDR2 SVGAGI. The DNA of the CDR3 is TGTGCCAGCAGTGACCGACACCGGGTAGGCGCAGGGCATTTT. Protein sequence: CASSDRHRVGAGHF.

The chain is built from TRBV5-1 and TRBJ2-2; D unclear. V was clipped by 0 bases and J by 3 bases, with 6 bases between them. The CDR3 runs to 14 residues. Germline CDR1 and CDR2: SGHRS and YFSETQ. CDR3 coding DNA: TGCGCCAGCAGCTTGGAGATCGACACCGGGGAGCTGTTTTTT. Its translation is CASSLEIDTGELFF.

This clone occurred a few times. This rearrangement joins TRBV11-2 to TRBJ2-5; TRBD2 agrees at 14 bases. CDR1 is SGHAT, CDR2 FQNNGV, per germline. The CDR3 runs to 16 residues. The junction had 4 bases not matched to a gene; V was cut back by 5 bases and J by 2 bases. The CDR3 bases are TGTGCCAGCAGCCTCGGACTAGCGGGGGGTCAAGAGACCCAGTACTTC. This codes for CASSLGLAGGQETQYF. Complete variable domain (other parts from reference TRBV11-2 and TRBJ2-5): EAGVAQSPRYKIIEKRQSVAFWCNPISGHATLYWYQQILGQGPKLLIQFQNNGVVDDSQLPKDRFSAERLKGVDSTLKIQPAKLEDSAVYLCASSLGLAGGQETQYFGPGTRLLVL.

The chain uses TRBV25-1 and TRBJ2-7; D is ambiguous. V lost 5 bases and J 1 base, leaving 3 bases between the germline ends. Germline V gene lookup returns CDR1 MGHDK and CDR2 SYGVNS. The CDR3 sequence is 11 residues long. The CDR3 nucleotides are TGTGCCAGCAGTTTTTCCTACGAGCAGTACTTC. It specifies CASSFSYEQYF.

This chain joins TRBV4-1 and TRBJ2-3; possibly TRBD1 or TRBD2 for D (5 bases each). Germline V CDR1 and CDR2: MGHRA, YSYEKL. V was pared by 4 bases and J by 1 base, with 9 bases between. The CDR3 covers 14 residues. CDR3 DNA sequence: TGCGCCAGCAGCCGGGGACCACGCACAGATACGCAGTATTTT. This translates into CASSRGPRTDTQYF.

The CDR3 sequence: CASSYDSAYGYTF. CDR3 DNA sequence: TGTGCCAGCAGCTATGACAGCGCCTATGGCTACACCTTC. The chain carries TRBV5-5 and TRBJ1-2, with a tentative D call TRBD1 (5 bases). Trimming cost V 3 bases and J 4 bases, with 10 bases left between them. CDR1 and CDR2 (germline): SGHKS, YYEKEE (reference sequence). The CDR3 has 13 amino acids. The full variable domain, in which reference TRBV5-5 and TRBJ1-2 provide the parts outside the CDR3, is DAGVTQSPTHLIKTRGQQVTLRCSPISGHKSVSWYQQVLGQGPQFIFQYYEKEERGRGNFPDRFSARQFPNYSSELNVNALLLGDSALYLCASSYDSAYGYTFGSGTRLTVV.

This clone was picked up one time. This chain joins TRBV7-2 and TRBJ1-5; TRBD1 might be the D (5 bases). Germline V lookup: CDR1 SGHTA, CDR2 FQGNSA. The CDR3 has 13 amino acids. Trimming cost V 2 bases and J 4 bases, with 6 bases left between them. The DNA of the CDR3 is TGTGCCAGCAGCTTATCAGGGAATCAGCCCCAGCATTTT. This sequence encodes CASSLSGNQPQHF. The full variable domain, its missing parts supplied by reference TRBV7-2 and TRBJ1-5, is GAGVSQSPSNKVTEKGKDVELRCDPISGHTALYWYRQSLGQGLEFLIYFQGNSAPDKSGLPSDRFSAERTGGSVSTLTIQRTQQEDSAVYLCASSLSGNQPQHFGDGTRLSIL.

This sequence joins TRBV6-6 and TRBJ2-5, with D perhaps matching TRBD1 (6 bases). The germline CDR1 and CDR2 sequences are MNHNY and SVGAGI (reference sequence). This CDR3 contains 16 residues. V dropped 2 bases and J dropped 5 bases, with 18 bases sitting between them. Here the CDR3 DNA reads TGTGCCAGCAGTTACCCCCAGGGGAGAGGGTCGGAGACCCAGTACTTC. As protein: CASSYPQGRGSETQYF.

The CDR3 DNA follows: TGTGCCAGCAGTTTATTTCCAGGGAGGATGGGACTCACAGATACGCAGTATTTT. Translation gives CASSLFPGRMGLTDTQYF. V usage is TRBV27 and J usage is TRBJ2-3, with a possible D match to TRBD2 (6 bases). V dropped 1 base and J dropped 2 bases, with 19 bases sitting between them. Germline CDR1 reads MNHEY; CDR2 reads SMNVEV (reference sequence). The CDR3 consists of 18 residues.

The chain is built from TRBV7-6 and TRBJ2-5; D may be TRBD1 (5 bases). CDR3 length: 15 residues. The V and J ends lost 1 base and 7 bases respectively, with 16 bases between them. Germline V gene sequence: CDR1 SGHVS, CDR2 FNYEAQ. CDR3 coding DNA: TGTGCCAGCAGCTTAGAGGGGAAGGTCTCCCGGACCCAGTACTTC. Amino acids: CASSLEGKVSRTQYF.

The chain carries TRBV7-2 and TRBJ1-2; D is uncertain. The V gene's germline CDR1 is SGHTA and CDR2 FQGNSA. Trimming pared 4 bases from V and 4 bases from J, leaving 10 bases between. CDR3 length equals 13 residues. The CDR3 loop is CASSSRWGYGYTF. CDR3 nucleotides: TGTGCCAGCAGCTCCCGGTGGGGCTATGGCTACACCTTC.

In nucleotides, the CDR3 is TGTGCCAGCAGCTTGAGCCGGGTCCCACGGGATGGCTACACCTTC. Amino acid sequence: CASSLSRVPRDGYTF. V gene TRBV7-9 combines with J gene TRBJ1-2; D is uncertain. Trimming stripped 3 bases from V and 6 bases from J, with 17 bases between. This CDR3 comprises 15 residues. Germline values: CDR1 SEHNR, CDR2 FQNEAQ (reference sequence). Variable domain in full (rest from reference TRBV7-9 and TRBJ1-2): DTGVSQNPRHKITKRGQNVTFRCDPISEHNRLYWYRQTLGQGPEFLTYFQNEAQLEKSRLLSDRFSAERPKGSFSTLEIQRTEQGDSAMYLCASSLSRVPRDGYTFGSGTRLTVV.

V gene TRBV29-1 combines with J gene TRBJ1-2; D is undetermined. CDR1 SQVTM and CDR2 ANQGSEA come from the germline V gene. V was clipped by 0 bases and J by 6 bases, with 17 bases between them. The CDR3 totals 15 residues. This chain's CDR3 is CSVEDRWDTSHGYTF. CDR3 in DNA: TGCAGCGTTGAAGATCGATGGGATACGAGCCATGGCTACACCTTC.

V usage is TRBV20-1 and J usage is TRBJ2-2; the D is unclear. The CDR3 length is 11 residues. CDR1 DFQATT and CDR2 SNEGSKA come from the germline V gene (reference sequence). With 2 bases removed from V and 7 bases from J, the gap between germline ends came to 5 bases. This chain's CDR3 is CSARQGGELFF. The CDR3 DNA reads TGCAGTGCTAGACAAGGCGGGGAGCTGTTTTTT.

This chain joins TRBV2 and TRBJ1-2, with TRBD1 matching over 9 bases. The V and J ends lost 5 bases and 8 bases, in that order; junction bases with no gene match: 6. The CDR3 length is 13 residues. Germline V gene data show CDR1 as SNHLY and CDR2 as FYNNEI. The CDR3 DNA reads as TGTGCCAGCAGTCTACAGGGGGCGGACGGCTACACCTTC. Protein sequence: CASSLQGADGYTF.

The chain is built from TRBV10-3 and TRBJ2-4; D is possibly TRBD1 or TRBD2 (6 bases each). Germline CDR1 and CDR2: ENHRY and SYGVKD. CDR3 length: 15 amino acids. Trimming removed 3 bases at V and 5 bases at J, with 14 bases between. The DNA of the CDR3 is TGTGCCATCAGTGACCTCCGGGGGCACCAAAACATTCAGTACTTC. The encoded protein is CAISDLRGHQNIQYF.

The CDR3 spells CASSYTGVPVLHF. The CDR3 DNA reads TGTGCCAGCAGTTACACCGGAGTGCCAGTCCTCCACTTT. The chain is built from TRBV6-6 and TRBJ1-6, with D uncertain. Trimming took 2 bases from V and 15 from J, leaving 14 bases between them. The CDR3 length is 13 residues. CDR1 is MNHNY, CDR2 SVGAGI, per germline (reference sequence).

CDR3 loop: CATLPGSYGGYTF. The CDR3 region has the DNA TGTGCCACTTTACCGGGAAGCTATGGCGGCTACACCTTC. The gene calls are TRBV28 and TRBJ1-2; D unclear. The germline V and J ends were trimmed by 10 bases and 8 bases, with 20 bases remaining between them. The germline V gene encodes CDR1 MDHEN and CDR2 SYDVKM. This CDR3 has 13 amino acids.

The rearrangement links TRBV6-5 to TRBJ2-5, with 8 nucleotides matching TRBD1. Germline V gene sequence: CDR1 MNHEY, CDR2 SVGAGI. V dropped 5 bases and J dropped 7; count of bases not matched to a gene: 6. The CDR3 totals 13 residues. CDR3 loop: CASSGGTGGTQYF. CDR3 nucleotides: TGTGCCAGCAGTGGGGGGACAGGAGGGACCCAGTACTTC.

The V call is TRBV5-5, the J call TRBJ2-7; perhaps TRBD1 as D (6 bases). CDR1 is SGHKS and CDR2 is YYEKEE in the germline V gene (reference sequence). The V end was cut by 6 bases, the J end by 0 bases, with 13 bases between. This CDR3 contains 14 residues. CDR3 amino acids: CASNVLGASYEQYF. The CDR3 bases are TGTGCCAGCAACGTGCTGGGGGCCTCCTACGAGCAGTACTTC.